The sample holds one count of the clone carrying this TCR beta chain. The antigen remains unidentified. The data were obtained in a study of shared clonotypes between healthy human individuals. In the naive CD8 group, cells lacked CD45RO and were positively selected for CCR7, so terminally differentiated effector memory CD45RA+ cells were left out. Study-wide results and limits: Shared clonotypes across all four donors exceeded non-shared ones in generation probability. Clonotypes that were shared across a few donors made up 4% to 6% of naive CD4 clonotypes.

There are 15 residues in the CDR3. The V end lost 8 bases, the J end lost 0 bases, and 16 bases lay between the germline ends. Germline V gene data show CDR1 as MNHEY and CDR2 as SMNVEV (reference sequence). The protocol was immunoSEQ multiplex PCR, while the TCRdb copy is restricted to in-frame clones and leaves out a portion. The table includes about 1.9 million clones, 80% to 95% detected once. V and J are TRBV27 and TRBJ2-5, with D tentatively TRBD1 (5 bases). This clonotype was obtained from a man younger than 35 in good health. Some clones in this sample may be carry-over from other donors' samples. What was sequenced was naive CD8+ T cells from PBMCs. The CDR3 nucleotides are TGTGCCAGCCTTCTTCCCAGGGTGTACCAAGAGACCCAGTACTTC. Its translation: CASLLPRVYQETQYF.